The 22 T cell receptor beta chains reported below all come from one sample, sequenced in a study of memory CD4+ T cells and cytomegalovirus serostatus. The repertoire was sequenced with immunoSEQ multiplex PCR; TCRdb's copy has only in-frame clones and lacks some. Altogether 50,000 to 70,000 clones are present, approximately 79% being singletons, with the ten largest covering less than 0.95%. Single viable CD3+CD4+CD8-CD45RO+ cells were sorted as the memory CD4+ T cells. Sequenced sample: memory CD4+ T cells from blood. These receptors were taken from an adult in good health and CMV-seronegative.

This clone showed up just a few times. This chain links TRBV9 with TRBJ2-1, with a weak D call TRBD2 (6 bases). V dropped 0 bases and J dropped 5 bases, with 12 bases sitting between them. The CDR3 runs to 15 residues. Germline V gene data show CDR1 as SGDLS and CDR2 as YYNGEE. CDR3 coding DNA: TGTGCCAGCAGCGTAGACGGGAGACCAAACAATGAGCAGTTCTTC. Translating it yields CASSVDGRPNNEQFF. The complete variable domain, with remaining parts taken from reference TRBV9 and TRBJ2-1, reads DSGVTQTPKHLITATGQRVTLRCSPRSGDLSVYWYQQSLDQGLQFLIQYYNGEERAKGNILERFSAQQFPDLHSELNLSSLELGDSALYFCASSVDGRPNNEQFFGPGTRLTVL.

This sequence joins TRBV19 and TRBJ1-1; D perhaps matches TRBD1 (5 bases). Germline CDR1 reads LNHDA; CDR2 reads SQIVND (reference sequence). V lost 11 bases and J 1 base, leaving 17 bases between the germline ends. CDR3 length equals 14 residues. DNA of the CDR3: TGTGCCTCCCATCGGGGCAAATCGAACACTGAAGCTTTCTTT. It specifies CASHRGKSNTEAFF.

This clone was observed once. This chain uses TRBV30 with TRBJ2-5; 11 bases match TRBD2. The ends lost 3 bases at V and 7 bases at J; junction bases unmatched: 4. The CDR3 runs to 13 residues. The germline V gene encodes CDR1 GTSNPN and CDR2 SVGIG (reference sequence). The CDR3 is CAWRLAGVGTQYF. CDR3 in DNA: TGTGCCTGGAGACTAGCGGGAGTCGGGACCCAGTACTTC.

The CDR3 region has the DNA TGTCAGACACGGGGACAGGGGAGCGGCTACACCTTC. Translating gives CQTRGQGSGYTF. The rearrangement links TRBV28 to TRBJ1-2; 10 nucleotides line up with TRBD1. The CDR3 runs 12 residues. Germline assignment: CDR1 MDHEN and CDR2 SYDVKM.

CDR3 nucleotide sequence: TGTGCCAGCAGCATAGAGGCGGGGACAGGGGTGCGGGAGCAGTACTTC. The encoded protein is CASSIEAGTGVREQYF. J is TRBJ2-7 and V is TRBV13; 10 bases match TRBD1. V lost 5 bases to trimming and J lost 7 bases; unmatched junction nucleotides: 14. Germline V gene data show CDR1 as PRHDT and CDR2 as FYEKMQ (reference sequence). CDR3 length: 16 amino acids.

V gene TRBV7-9 combines with J gene TRBJ2-3; 12 positions match TRBD2. Looked up from germline, CDR1 is SEHNR and CDR2 is FQNEAQ (reference sequence). The CDR3 extends over 13 amino acids. V lost 6 bases and J lost 9; bases outside the gene matches: 4. CDR3 bases: TGTGCCAGCAGACATGGACTAGCGGGGACGCAGTATTTT. Its protein is CASRHGLAGTQYF.

The chain couples TRBV7-3 to TRBJ2-7, with TRBD1 as a possible D gene (5 bases). Germline-derived CDR1 and CDR2 are SGHTA and FQGTGA. This CDR3 is 13 amino acids long. Trimming cost V 2 bases and J 7 bases, with 12 bases left between them. Here the CDR3 DNA reads TGTGCCAGCAGCTTACAGGGTGTAGGGGAGCAGTACTTC. This codes for CASSLQGVGEQYF.

The chain links TRBV28 to TRBJ2-1; no clear D. The ends were cut back, 3 bases at V and 3 bases at J, with 12 bases in the middle. The CDR3 consists of 15 residues. CDR1 and CDR2 from the germline V gene are MDHEN and SYDVKM. CDR3 sequence (DNA): TGTGCCAGCAGTTTGAGCAGCGCGGACTACAATGAGCAGTTCTTC. As protein: CASSLSSADYNEQFF.

The chain couples TRBV6-1 to TRBJ2-7; TRBD1 matches 8 bases. This CDR3 spans 15 amino acids. After removal of 5 bases from V and 6 bases from J, the junction contained 12 bases not matched to a gene. The germline CDR1 and CDR2 sequences are MNHNS and SASEGT. CDR3 loop: CASSPGGPLFGEQYF. CDR3 DNA: TGTGCCAGCAGTCCAGGGGGCCCCCTTTTCGGCGAGCAGTACTTC.

This clone has a handful of counts. The V and J genes are TRBV5-6 and TRBJ1-2, with D uncertain. From germline, CDR1 is SGHDT and CDR2 YYEEEE. CDR3 size: 14 residues. V dropped 0 bases and J dropped 4 bases, with 10 bases sitting between them. CDR3 amino acids: CASSLEADIYGYTF. In DNA form, the CDR3 reads TGTGCCAGCAGCTTGGAGGCAGACATCTATGGCTACACCTTC. The entire variable domain, with the rest obtained from reference TRBV5-6 and TRBJ1-2, is as follows: DAGVTQSPTHLIKTRGQQVTLRCSPKSGHDTVSWYQQALGQGPQFIFQYYEEEERQRGNFPDRFSGHQFPNYSSELNVNALLLGDSALYLCASSLEADIYGYTFGSGTRLTVV.

The J gene is TRBJ2-2, the V gene TRBV25-1; the D gene is possibly TRBD1 (5 bases). The germline V gene encodes CDR1 MGHDK and CDR2 SYGVNS. V was clipped by 7 bases and J by 3 bases, with 9 bases between them. The CDR3 length is 13 residues. The CDR3 sequence is CASKGLDTGELFF. In DNA form, the CDR3 reads TGTGCCAGCAAGGGGCTAGACACCGGGGAGCTGTTTTTT.

This chain joins TRBV14 and TRBJ1-6; the D is unclear. The germline CDR1 and CDR2 sequences are SGHDN and FVKESK. The CDR3 has 13 residues. Between the trimmed V and J ends, which lost 2 bases and 5 bases, there was a span of 4 bases. The CDR3 region is CASSQLDNSPLHF. Written as DNA, the CDR3 is TGTGCCAGCAGCCAACTTGATAATTCACCCCTCCACTTT.

The rearrangement uses TRBV5-4 and TRBJ2-4; 8 bases match TRBD2. The V gene end was trimmed by 0 bases and the J gene end by 2 bases; junction bases not matched to a gene: 1. This CDR3 contains 15 residues. From germline, CDR1 is SGHNT and CDR2 YYREEE (reference sequence). CDR3 loop: CASSLAGGPKNIQYF. The DNA for the CDR3 is TGTGCCAGCAGCTTGGCGGGAGGGCCCAAAAACATTCAGTACTTC. Combining the CDR3 with reference TRBV5-4 and TRBJ2-4 gives the whole variable domain ETGVTQSPTHLIKTRGQQVTLRCSSQSGHNTVSWYQQALGQGPQFIFQYYREEENGRGNFPPRFSGLQFPNYSSELNVNALELDDSALYLCASSLAGGPKNIQYFGAGTRLSVL.

The chain combines TRBV6-5 with TRBJ2-1; 10 bases align to TRBD2. Per the germline V gene, CDR1 is MNHEY and CDR2 is SVGAGI. The CDR3 has 15 residues. The ends lost 6 bases at V and 0 bases at J; junction bases unmatched: 2. The CDR3 nucleotides are TGTGCCAGCAGATTAGCGGGGGGCTCCTACAATGAGCAGTTCTTC. Its translation: CASRLAGGSYNEQFF.

The chain's CDR3 is CASSSVNGQFF. The CDR3 bases are TGTGCCAGCAGCTCGGTAAATGGCCAGTTCTTC. The genes are TRBV7-9 and TRBJ2-1; no clear D. The CDR3 totals 11 residues. CDR1 is SEHNR and CDR2 is FQNEAQ in the germline V gene (reference sequence). Between the trimmed V and J ends, which lost 4 bases and 13 bases, there was a span of 11 bases.

This chain connects TRBV29-1 to TRBJ2-1; D may correspond to TRBD1 or TRBD2 (5 bases each). The germline CDR1 and CDR2 sequences are SQVTM and ANQGSEA. This CDR3 is built from 11 residues. The CDR3 DNA sequence: TGCAGTGTGGGGGAATCCAATGAGCAGTTCTTC. Translation gives CSVGESNEQFF.

This chain joins TRBV7-8 and TRBJ2-1; 9 nucleotides agree with TRBD2. CDR1 and CDR2 from the germline V gene are SGHVS and FQNEAQ. V gave up 4 bases and J gave up 4 bases; unmatched junction bases: 8. The CDR3 spans 16 residues. Written as DNA, the CDR3 is TGTGCCAGCAGCTATTTAGCGGGAGTGATGTACAATGAGCAGTTCTTC. Residues: CASSYLAGVMYNEQFF.

This chain links TRBV21-1 with TRBJ1-1; whether TRBD1, the table's D call, matches the DNA was not checked. TRBV21-1 constitutes a pseudogene. The CDR3 length is 16 residues. The CDR3 sequence is CASSNTRTGKVTEAFF. CDR3 in DNA: TGTGCCAGCAGCAATACCCGGACAGGGAAAGTCACTGAAGCTTTCTTT.

The V gene is TRBV27, the J gene TRBJ1-1; D gene uncertain. Trimming pared 1 base from V and 1 base from J, leaving 13 bases between. CDR3 length equals 16 residues. In germline, CDR1 is MNHEY, CDR2 SMNVEV (reference sequence). The CDR3 nucleotides read TGTGCCAGCAGTTTATTAGGGTGGGCCTCGAACACTGAAGCTTTCTTT. Protein sequence: CASSLLGWASNTEAFF.

This clone has a single count. The V and J genes are TRBV10-3 and TRBJ2-2, with D possibly being TRBD2 (6 bases). Germline assignment: CDR1 ENHRY and CDR2 SYGVKD. There are 19 residues in the CDR3. Trimming shortened V by 6 bases and J by 1 base, and 24 bases separated the two germline ends. CDR3 residues: CAISRSGGAAGGNTGELFF. The CDR3 bases are TGTGCCATCAGCCGTTCGGGTGGCGCGGCCGGGGGGAACACCGGGGAGCTGTTTTTT.

This chain connects TRBV30 to TRBJ2-7, with 9 bases that match TRBD1. The CDR3 is 13 residues long. Germline trimming cut 3 bases from V and 7 bases from J; bases unmatched to any gene: 7. Per germline, CDR1 GTSNPN and CDR2 SVGIG (reference sequence). CDR3 loop: CAWSRDRVGEQYF. CDR3 nucleotides: TGTGCCTGGAGCCGGGACAGGGTCGGGGAGCAGTACTTC.

V is TRBV5-1 and J is TRBJ1-2; D is unclear. The V gene's germline CDR1 is SGHRS and CDR2 YFSETQ. The CDR3 extends over 13 amino acids. V was shortened by 4 bases and J by 0 bases, with 7 bases between the two germline ends. This chain's CDR3 is CASSAAANYGYTF. The CDR3 DNA reads as TGCGCCAGCAGCGCGGCAGCTAACTATGGCTACACCTTC.